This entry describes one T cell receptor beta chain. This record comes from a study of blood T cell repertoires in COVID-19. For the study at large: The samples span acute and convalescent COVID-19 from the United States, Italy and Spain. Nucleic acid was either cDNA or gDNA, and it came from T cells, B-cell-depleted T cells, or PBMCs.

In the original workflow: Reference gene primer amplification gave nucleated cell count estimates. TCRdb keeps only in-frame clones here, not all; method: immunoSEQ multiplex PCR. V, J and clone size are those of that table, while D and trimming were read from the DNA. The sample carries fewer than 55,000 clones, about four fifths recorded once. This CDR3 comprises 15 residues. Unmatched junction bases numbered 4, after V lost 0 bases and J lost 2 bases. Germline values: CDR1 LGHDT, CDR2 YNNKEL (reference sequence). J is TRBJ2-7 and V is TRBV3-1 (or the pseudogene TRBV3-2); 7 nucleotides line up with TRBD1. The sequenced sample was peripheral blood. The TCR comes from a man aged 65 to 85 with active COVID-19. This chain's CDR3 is CASSQDGDSPYEQYF. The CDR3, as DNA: TGTGCCAGCAGCCAAGACGGGGACAGTCCCTACGAGCAGTACTTC.